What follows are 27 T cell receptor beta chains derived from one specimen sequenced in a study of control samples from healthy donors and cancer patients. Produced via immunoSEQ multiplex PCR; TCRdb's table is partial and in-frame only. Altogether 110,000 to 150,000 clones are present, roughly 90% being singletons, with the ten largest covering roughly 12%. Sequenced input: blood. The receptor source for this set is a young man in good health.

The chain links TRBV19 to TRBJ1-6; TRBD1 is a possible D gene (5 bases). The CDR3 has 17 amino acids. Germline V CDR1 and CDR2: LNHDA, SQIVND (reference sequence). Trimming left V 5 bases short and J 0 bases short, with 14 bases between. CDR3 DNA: TGTGCCAGTAGTCCATATGGGGCCAGCTCCTATAATTCACCCCTCCACTTT. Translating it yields CASSPYGASSYNSPLHF.

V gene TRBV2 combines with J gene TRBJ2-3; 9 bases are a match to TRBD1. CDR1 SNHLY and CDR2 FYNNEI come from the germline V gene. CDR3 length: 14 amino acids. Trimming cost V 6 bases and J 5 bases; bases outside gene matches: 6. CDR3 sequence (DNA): TGTGCCAGCAGAAAACAGGGGGCTGTAGATACGCAGTATTTT. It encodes CASRKQGAVDTQYF.

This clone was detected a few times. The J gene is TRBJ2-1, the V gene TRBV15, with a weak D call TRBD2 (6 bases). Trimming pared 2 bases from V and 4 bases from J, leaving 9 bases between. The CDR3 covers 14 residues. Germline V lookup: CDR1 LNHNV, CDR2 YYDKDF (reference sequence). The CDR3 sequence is CATSRPGRYNEQFF. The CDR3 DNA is TGTGCCACCAGCAGACCAGGGAGGTACAATGAGCAGTTCTTC.

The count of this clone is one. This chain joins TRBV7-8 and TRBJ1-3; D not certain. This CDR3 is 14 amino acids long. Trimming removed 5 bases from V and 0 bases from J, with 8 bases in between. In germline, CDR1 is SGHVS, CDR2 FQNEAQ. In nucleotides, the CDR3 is TGTGCCAGCAGCGCCATTCGCTCTGGAAACACCATATATTTT. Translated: CASSAIRSGNTIYF.

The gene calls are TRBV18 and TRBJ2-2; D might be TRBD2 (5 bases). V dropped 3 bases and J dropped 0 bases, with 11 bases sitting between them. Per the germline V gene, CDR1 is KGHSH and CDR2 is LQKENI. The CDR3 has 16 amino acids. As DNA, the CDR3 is TGTGCCAGCTCACCGCTAAAACTAGCGAACACCGGGGAGCTGTTTTTT. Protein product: CASSPLKLANTGELFF.

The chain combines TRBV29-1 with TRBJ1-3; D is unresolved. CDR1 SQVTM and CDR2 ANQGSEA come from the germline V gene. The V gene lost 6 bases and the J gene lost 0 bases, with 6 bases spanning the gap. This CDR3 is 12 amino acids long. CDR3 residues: CSVRGSGNTIYF. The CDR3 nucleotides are TGCAGCGTCAGAGGCTCTGGAAACACCATATATTTT.

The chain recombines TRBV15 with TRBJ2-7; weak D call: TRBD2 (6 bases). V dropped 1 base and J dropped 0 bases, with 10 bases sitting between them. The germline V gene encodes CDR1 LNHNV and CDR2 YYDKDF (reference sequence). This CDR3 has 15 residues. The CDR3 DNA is TGTGCCACCAGCAGAGGCGGGGACGCCTCCTACGAGCAGTACTTC. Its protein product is CATSRGGDASYEQYF. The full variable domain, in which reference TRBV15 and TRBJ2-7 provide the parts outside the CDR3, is DAMVIQNPRYQVTQFGKPVTLSCSQTLNHNVMYWYQQKSSQAPKLLFHYYDKDFNNEADTPDNFQSRRPNTSFCFLDIRSPGLGDTAMYLCATSRGGDASYEQYFGPGTRLTVT.

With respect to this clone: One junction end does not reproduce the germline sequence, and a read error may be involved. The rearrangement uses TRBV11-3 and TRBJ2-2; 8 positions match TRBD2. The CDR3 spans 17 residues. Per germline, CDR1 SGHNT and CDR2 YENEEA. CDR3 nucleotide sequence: TGTGCCCGCCGCCCGGGGGCCGGACTCGCGGGGCGGGGGGCGCTGTTTTTT. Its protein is CARRPGAGLAGRGALFF.

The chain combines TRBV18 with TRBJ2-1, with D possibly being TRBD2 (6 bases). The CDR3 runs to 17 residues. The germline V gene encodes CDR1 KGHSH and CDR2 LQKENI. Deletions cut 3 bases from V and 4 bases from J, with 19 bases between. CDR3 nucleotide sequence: TGTGCCAGCTCACCGCAAGGAACCGGGACTCTATACAATGAGCAGTTCTTC. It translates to CASSPQGTGTLYNEQFF. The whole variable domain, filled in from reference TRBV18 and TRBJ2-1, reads NAGVMQNPRHLVRRRGQEARLRCSPMKGHSHVYWYRQLPEEGLKFMVYLQKENIIDESGMPKERFSAEFPKEGPSILRIQQVVRGDSAAYFCASSPQGTGTLYNEQFFGPGTRLTVL.

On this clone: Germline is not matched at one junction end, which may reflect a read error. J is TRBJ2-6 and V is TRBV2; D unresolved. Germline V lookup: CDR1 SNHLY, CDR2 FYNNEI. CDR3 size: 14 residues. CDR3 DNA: TGCCTAACAAGAAAAAGTACTGGGGCCAACGTCCTGACTTTC. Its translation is CLTRKSTGANVLTF.

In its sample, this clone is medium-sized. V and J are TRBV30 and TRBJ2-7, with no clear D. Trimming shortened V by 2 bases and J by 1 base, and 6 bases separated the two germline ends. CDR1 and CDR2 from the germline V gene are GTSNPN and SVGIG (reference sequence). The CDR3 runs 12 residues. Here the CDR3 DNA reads TGTGCCTGGAGTCTAGTATCCTACGAGCAGTACTTC. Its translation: CAWSLVSYEQYF. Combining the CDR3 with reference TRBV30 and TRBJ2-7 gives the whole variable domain SQTIHQWPATLVQPVGSPLSLECTVEGTSNPNLYWYRQAAGRGLQLLFYSVGIGQISSEVPQNLSASRPQDRQFILSSKKLLLSDSGFYLCAWSLVSYEQYFGPGTRLTVT.

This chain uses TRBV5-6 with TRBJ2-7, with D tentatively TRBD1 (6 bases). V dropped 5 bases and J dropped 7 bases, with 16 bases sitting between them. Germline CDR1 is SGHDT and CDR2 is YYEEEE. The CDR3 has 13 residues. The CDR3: CASRGGPWEEQYF. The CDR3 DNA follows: TGTGCCAGCAGAGGGGGACCTTGGGAAGAGCAGTACTTC.

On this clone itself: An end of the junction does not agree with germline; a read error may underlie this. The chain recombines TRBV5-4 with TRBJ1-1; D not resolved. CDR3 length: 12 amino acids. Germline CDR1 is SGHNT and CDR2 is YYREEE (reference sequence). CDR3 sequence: CASSLDGTEAFF. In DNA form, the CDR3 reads TGTGCCAGCAGTTTGGATGGGACTGAAGCTTTCTTT.

CDR3 nucleotides: TGTGCCAGCAGTCCCAGACTCATGATGATGCAGCCCCAGCATTTT. Translated, it gives CASSPRLMMMQPQHF. The chain uses TRBV28 and TRBJ1-5; D is ambiguous. The V end lost 5 bases, the J end lost 7 bases, and 18 bases lay between the germline ends. This CDR3 region has 15 residues. The germline CDR1 and CDR2 sequences are MDHEN and SYDVKM.

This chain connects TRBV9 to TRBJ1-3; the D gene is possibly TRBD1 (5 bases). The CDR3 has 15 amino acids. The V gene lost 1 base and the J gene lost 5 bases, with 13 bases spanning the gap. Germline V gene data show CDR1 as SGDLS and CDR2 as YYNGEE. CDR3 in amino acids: CASSVTGSSRNTIYF. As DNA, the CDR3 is TGTGCCAGCAGCGTAACAGGTTCTTCTAGAAACACCATATATTTT. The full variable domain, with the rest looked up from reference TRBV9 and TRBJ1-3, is DSGVTQTPKHLITATGQRVTLRCSPRSGDLSVYWYQQSLDQGLQFLIQYYNGEERAKGNILERFSAQQFPDLHSELNLSSLELGDSALYFCASSVTGSSRNTIYFGEGSWLTVV.

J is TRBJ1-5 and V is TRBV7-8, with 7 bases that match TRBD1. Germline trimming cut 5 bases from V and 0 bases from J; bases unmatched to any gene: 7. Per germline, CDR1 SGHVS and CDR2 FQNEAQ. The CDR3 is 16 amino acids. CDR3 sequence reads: CASSPLTGHSNQPQHF. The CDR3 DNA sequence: TGTGCCAGCAGCCCACTGACAGGGCATAGCAATCAGCCCCAGCATTTT. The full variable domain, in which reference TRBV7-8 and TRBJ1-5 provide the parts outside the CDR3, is GAGVSQSPRYKVAKRGQDVALRCDPISGHVSLFWYQQALGQGPEFLTYFQNEAQLDKSGLPSDRFFAERPEGSVSTLKIQRTQQEDSAVYLCASSPLTGHSNQPQHFGDGTRLSIL.

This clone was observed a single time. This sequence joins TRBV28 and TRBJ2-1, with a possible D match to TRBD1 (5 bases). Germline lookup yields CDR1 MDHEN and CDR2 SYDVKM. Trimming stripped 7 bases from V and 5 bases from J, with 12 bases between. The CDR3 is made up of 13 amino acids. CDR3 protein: CASTGQSDNEQFF. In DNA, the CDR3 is TGTGCCAGCACAGGACAATCGGACAATGAGCAGTTCTTC.

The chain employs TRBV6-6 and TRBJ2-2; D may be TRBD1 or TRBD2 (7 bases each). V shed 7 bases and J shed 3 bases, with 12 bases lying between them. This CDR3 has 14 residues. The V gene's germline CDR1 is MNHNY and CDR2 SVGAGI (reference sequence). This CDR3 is CASTQGGHTGELFF. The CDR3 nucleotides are TGTGCCAGCACCCAGGGGGGGCACACCGGGGAGCTGTTTTTT.

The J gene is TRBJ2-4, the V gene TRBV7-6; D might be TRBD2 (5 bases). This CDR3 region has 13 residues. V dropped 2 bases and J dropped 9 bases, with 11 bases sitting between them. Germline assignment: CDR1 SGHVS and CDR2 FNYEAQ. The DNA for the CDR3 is TGTGCCAGCAGCTTAAATCTAGCTGGCATTCAGTACTTC. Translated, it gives CASSLNLAGIQYF.

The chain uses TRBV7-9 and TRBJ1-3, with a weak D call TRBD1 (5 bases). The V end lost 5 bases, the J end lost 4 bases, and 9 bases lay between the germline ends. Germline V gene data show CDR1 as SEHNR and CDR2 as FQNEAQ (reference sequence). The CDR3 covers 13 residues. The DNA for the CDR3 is TGTGCCAGCAGCATGACAGTCGGAAACACCATATATTTT. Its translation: CASSMTVGNTIYF.

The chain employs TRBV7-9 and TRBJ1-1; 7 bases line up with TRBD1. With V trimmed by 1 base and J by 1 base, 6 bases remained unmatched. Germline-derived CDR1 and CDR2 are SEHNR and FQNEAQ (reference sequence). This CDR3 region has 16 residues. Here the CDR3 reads CASSLGVGQANTEAFF. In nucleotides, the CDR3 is TGTGCCAGCAGCTTAGGAGTAGGACAGGCGAACACTGAAGCTTTCTTT.

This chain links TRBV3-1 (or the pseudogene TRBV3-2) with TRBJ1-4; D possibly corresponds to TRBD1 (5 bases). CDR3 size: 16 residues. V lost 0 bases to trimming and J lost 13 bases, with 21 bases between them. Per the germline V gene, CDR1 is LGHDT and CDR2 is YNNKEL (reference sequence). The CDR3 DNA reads TGTGCCAGCAGCCAAGATCTGACGAAAGGCAGAAGGGGACTGTTTTTT. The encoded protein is CASSQDLTKGRRGLFF.

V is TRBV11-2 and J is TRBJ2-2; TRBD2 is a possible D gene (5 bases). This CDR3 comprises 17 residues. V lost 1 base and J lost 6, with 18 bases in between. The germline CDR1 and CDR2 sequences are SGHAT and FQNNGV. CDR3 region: CASSLARWELLPGELFF. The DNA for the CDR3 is TGTGCCAGCAGCTTAGCTCGGTGGGAGTTGCTTCCCGGGGAGCTGTTTTTT.

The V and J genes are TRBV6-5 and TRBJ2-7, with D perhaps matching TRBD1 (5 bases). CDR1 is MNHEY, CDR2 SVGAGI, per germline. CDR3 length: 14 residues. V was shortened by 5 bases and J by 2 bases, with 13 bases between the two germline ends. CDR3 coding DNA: TGTGCCAGCAGTAGCAGGGTTCGCGCCTACGAGCAGTACTTC. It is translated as CASSSRVRAYEQYF.

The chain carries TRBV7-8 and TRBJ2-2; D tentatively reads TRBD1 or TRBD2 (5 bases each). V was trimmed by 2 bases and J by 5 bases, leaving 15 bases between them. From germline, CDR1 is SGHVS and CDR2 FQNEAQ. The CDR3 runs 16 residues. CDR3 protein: CASSLFQGEGTGELFF. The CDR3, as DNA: TGTGCCAGCAGCTTATTCCAGGGTGAGGGGACCGGGGAGCTGTTTTTT.

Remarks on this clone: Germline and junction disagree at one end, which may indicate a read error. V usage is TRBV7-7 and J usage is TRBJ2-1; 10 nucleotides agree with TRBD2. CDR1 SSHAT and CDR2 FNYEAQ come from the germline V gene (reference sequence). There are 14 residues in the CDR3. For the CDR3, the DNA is TGTGCTAGCAGCTTAGCGGGAGGTTTAGGTGAGCAGTTCTTC. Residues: CASSLAGGLGEQFF.

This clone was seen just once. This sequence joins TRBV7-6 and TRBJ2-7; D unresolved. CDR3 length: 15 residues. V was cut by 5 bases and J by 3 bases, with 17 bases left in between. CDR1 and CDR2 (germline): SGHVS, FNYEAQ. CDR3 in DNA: TGTGCCAGCAGCCCGAGCAGAGTTATCAGCTACGAGCAGTACTTC. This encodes CASSPSRVISYEQYF.